This T cell receptor beta chain was documented in a study of blood T cell repertoires in COVID-19. For the study at large: Sources were T cells, B-cell-depleted T cells, or PBMCs; the material itself was cDNA or gDNA.

Germline CDR1 SGHRS, CDR2 YFSETQ. V was trimmed by 3 bases and J by 3 bases, leaving 21 bases between them. The CDR3 is made up of 18 amino acids. Patients in Seattle were enrolled during active infection, then followed longitudinally. Study processing details: Amplification with reference gene primers provided the estimates of nucleated cell counts. Repertoires were generated with immunoSEQ multiplex PCR, while TCRdb's copy carries only in-frame clones and drops some. V and J calls and clone size come straight from that table; D and trimming were deduced from the DNA. The repertoire holds approximately 28,000 clones, with about 92% as singletons.

This receptor was obtained from a woman aged 70-85 years with COVID-19, enrolled during active disease. The sequenced sample consisted of peripheral blood. V usage is TRBV5-1 and J usage is TRBJ2-2; TRBD2 is a possible D gene (6 bases). Here the CDR3 reads CASSSEVGGERYTGELFF. The CDR3 region has the DNA TGCGCCAGCAGCTCCGAGGTCGGGGGTGAGCGATACACCGGGGAGCTGTTTTTT.